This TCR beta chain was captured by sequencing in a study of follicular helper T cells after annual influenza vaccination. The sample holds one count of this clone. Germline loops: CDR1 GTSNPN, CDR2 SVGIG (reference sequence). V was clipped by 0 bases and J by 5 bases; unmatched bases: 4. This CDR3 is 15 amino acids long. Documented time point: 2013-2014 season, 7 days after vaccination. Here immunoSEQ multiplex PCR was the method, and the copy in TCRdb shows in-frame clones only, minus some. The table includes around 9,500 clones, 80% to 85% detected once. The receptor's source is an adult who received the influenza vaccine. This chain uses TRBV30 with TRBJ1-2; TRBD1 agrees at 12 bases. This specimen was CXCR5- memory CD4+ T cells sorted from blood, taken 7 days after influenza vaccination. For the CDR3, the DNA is TGTGCCTGGAGTGTTGGGGGACAGGGGGCTTATGGCTACACCTTC. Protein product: CAWSVGGQGAYGYTF.